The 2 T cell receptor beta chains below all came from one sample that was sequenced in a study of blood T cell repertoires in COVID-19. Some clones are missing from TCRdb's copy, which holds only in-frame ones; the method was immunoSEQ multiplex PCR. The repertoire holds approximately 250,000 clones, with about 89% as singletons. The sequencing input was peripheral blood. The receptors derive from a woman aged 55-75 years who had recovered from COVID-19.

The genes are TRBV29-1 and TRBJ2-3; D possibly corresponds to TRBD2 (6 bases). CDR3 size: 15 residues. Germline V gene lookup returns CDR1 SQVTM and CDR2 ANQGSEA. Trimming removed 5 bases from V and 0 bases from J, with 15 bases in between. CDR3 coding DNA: TGCAGCGTTCCGGGACTTGCTACTAGCACAGATACGCAGTATTTT. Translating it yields CSVPGLATSTDTQYF.

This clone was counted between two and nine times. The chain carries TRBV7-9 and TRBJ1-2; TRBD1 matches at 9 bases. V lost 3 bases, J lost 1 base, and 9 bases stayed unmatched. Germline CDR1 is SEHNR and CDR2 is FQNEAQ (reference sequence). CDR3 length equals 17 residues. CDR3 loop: CASSLSPGTGHNYGYTF. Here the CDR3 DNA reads TGTGCCAGCAGCTTGAGTCCCGGGACAGGGCATAACTATGGCTACACCTTC.